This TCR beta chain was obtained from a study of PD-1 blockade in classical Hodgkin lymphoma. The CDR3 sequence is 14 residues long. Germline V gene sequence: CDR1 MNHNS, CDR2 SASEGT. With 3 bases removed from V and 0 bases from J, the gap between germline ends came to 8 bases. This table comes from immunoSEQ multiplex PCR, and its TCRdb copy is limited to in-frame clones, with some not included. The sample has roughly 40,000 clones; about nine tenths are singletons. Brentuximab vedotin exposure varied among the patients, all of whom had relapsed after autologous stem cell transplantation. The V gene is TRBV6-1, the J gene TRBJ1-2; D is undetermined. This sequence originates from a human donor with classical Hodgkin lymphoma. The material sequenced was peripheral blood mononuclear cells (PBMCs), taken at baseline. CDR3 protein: CASSDRPTNYGYTF. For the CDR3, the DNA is TGTGCCAGCAGTGACCGGCCTACTAACTATGGCTACACCTTC.